This TCR beta chain was retrieved from a study of shared clonotypes between healthy human individuals. The repertoire was sequenced with immunoSEQ multiplex PCR; TCRdb's copy has only in-frame clones and lacks some. The sample records 2 million to 2.5 million clones, over 85% being singletons. CD45RO-negative, CCR7-selected cells formed the naive CD8 fraction, which excluded terminally differentiated effector memory CD45RA+ cells. CDR3 length: 16 residues. Germline lookup yields CDR1 SGHDT and CDR2 YYEEEE. V gave up 4 bases and J gave up 6 bases; unmatched junction bases: 12. This sequence joins TRBV5-6 and TRBJ1-2; 10 bases are a match to TRBD1. The sequence derives from a man between 18 and 29 years old in good health. The specimen sequenced was naive CD8+ T cells sorted from blood. CDR3 amino acids: CASSLVGGQGEHGYTF. For the CDR3, the DNA is TGTGCCAGCAGCCTAGTAGGCGGACAGGGGGAGCATGGCTACACCTTC.